Below are 17 T cell receptor beta chains sequenced from a single sample in a study of blood T cell repertoires in COVID-19. The assay was immunoSEQ multiplex PCR, and TCRdb's table has in-frame clones only and misses some. The table records about 97,000 clones, 70% to 90% of them present only once. The sample was peripheral blood. The receptors originated from a human donor in a cohort sampled during active COVID-19.

The chain recombines TRBV3-1 (or the pseudogene TRBV3-2) with TRBJ2-1; 13 bases are a match to TRBD2. Germline lookup yields CDR1 LGHDT and CDR2 YNNKEL (reference sequence). This CDR3 comprises 20 residues. With 3 bases clipped from V and 0 bases from J, the junction kept 11 bases outside the gene matches. Here the CDR3 reads CASSHRATSGRRSSYNEQFF. As DNA, the CDR3 is TGTGCCAGCAGCCACCGCGCGACTAGCGGGAGGAGGAGCTCCTACAATGAGCAGTTCTTC.

This clone has just one count. This chain uses TRBV28 with TRBJ2-1; 9 bases fit TRBD2. The junction had 5 bases not matched to a gene; V was cut back by 5 bases and J by 3 bases. This CDR3 contains 15 residues. CDR1 is MDHEN, CDR2 SYDVKM, per germline. This CDR3 reads CASSSVSGGYNEQFF. The CDR3, as DNA: TGTGCCAGCAGTAGCGTTAGCGGGGGCTACAATGAGCAGTTCTTC.

The genes are TRBV7-9 and TRBJ2-1; 8 nucleotides line up with TRBD2. With V trimmed by 11 bases and J by 0 bases, 15 bases remained unmatched. Looked up from germline, CDR1 is SEHNR and CDR2 is FQNEAQ (reference sequence). There are 17 residues in the CDR3. CDR3 coding DNA: TGTGCCTCTCGGGGGGGAGCCGCCGGGAGCTCCTACAATGAGCAGTTCTTC. Translated, it gives CASRGGAAGSSYNEQFF.

This sequence joins TRBV12-5 and TRBJ1-1; D is perhaps TRBD1 (5 bases). Germline CDR1 and CDR2: LGHNT and FRNRAP. CDR3 size: 18 residues. Trimming removed 4 bases at V and 0 bases at J, with 21 bases between. The CDR3 bases are TGTGCTAGTGGTTATTATAAGGGGAATTGGGGCATGAACACTGAAGCTTTCTTT. This encodes CASGYYKGNWGMNTEAFF.

The J gene is TRBJ2-7, the V gene TRBV5-4; the D gene is possibly TRBD2 (6 bases). CDR3 length equals 15 residues. The V end lost 2 bases, the J end lost 3 bases, and 15 bases lay between the germline ends. Germline CDR1 is SGHNT and CDR2 is YYREEE (reference sequence). The CDR3 bases are TGTGCCAGCAGCTTTAGGGCGGGGAACGGCTACGAGCAGTACTTC. It yields the protein CASSFRAGNGYEQYF. The whole variable domain, remainder taken from reference TRBV5-4 and TRBJ2-7, is ETGVTQSPTHLIKTRGQQVTLRCSSQSGHNTVSWYQQALGQGPQFIFQYYREEENGRGNFPPRFSGLQFPNYSSELNVNALELDDSALYLCASSFRAGNGYEQYFGPGTRLTVT.

The J gene is TRBJ1-1, the V gene TRBV9, with 7 bases matching TRBD1. The ends lost 0 bases at V and 3 bases at J; junction bases unmatched: 11. The CDR3 contains 17 residues. Per the germline V gene, CDR1 is SGDLS and CDR2 is YYNGEE. The CDR3 loop is CASSVDNEGRGYTEAFF. The DNA for the CDR3 is TGTGCCAGCAGCGTAGACAACGAGGGCAGGGGGTACACTGAAGCTTTCTTT.

The chain employs TRBV2 and TRBJ2-1; 8 bases fit TRBD2. The CDR3 sequence is 15 residues long. J gave up 3 bases and V 7 bases, and 8 bases lay outside the gene matches. Germline loops: CDR1 SNHLY, CDR2 FYNNEI. The CDR3: CASTRGGGGYNEQFF. CDR3 coding DNA: TGTGCCAGCACCCGGGGGGGCGGGGGCTACAATGAGCAGTTCTTC.

This chain joins TRBV12-3 or TRBV12-4 and TRBJ1-5, with D uncertain. Trimming cost V 5 bases and J 3 bases, with 8 bases left between them. The CDR3 runs to 13 residues. This CDR3 is CASSQADNQPQHF. In nucleotides, the CDR3 is TGTGCCAGCAGTCAGGCCGACAATCAGCCCCAGCATTTT.

V and J are TRBV7-9 and TRBJ1-3; D gene unclear. The CDR3 is made up of 13 amino acids. Germline-derived CDR1 and CDR2 are SEHNR and FQNEAQ (reference sequence). V lost 8 bases, J lost 2 bases, and 10 bases lay in between. The CDR3 region is CASRGLTGNTIYF. CDR3 DNA sequence: TGTGCCAGCCGAGGGCTTACTGGAAACACCATATATTTT.

This chain connects TRBV7-2 to TRBJ1-5; D is undetermined. Germline values: CDR1 SGHTA, CDR2 FQGNSA. CDR3 length: 13 residues. Trimming pared 2 bases from V and 6 bases from J, leaving 8 bases between. In DNA form, the CDR3 reads TGTGCCAGCAGCTTAACCTCGCGTCAGCCCCAGCATTTT. Its protein product is CASSLTSRQPQHF.

The rearrangement joins TRBV10-3 to TRBJ2-1; TRBD2 agrees at 7 bases. The V gene's germline CDR1 is ENHRY and CDR2 SYGVKD. This CDR3 has 19 amino acids. V shed 0 bases, J shed 0 bases, and the junction held 11 bases outside the gene matches. CDR3 coding DNA: TGTGCCATCAGTGAGTCGGGTTTTATTGGCGGGAGCTCCTACAATGAGCAGTTCTTC. The encoded protein is CAISESGFIGGSSYNEQFF.

The chain uses TRBV4-1 and TRBJ1-1; D possibly corresponds to TRBD1 (5 bases). From germline, CDR1 is MGHRA and CDR2 YSYEKL. CDR3 size: 14 residues. V lost 1 base and J 4 bases, leaving 10 bases between the germline ends. The CDR3 DNA is TGCGCCAGCAGCCAAGCCCAGGGCCTCACTGAAGCTTTCTTT. Amino acid sequence: CASSQAQGLTEAFF.

The V gene is TRBV29-1, the J gene TRBJ1-1; possible D gene TRBD1, 6 bases. CDR1 is SQVTM, CDR2 ANQGSEA, per germline. Trimming took off 7 bases at V and 2 bases at J, with 17 bases between the two ends. The length of the CDR3 is 14 residues. The CDR3 sequence: CSASPTGANTEAFF. The CDR3 DNA follows: TGCAGCGCTTCCCCGACAGGCGCAAACACTGAAGCTTTCTTT.

The CDR3 region has the DNA TGTGCCAGCAGTGAAAACTCAGATACGCAGTATTTT. This codes for CASSENSDTQYF. This rearrangement joins TRBV6-1 to TRBJ2-3; D unresolved. This CDR3 comprises 12 residues. V lost 2 bases to trimming and J lost 4 bases, with 4 bases between them. CDR1 is MNHNS, CDR2 SASEGT, per germline.

This chain uses TRBV4-3 with TRBJ2-1; 8 nucleotides agree with TRBD2. The trim removed 1 base at V and 6 bases at J, leaving 8 bases unmatched. CDR1 is LGHNA, CDR2 YSLEER, per germline. The length of the CDR3 is 16 residues. The CDR3, as DNA: TGCGCCAGCAGCCAAGTTCCGCGGGAGGCCGGCAATGAGCAGTTCTTC. This gives the protein CASSQVPREAGNEQFF.

The chain uses TRBV2 and TRBJ2-4, with D uncertain. The CDR3 runs 16 residues. The V gene's germline CDR1 is SNHLY and CDR2 FYNNEI. V lost 7 bases and J lost 0, with 16 bases in between. The chain's CDR3 is CASNLNTDLAKNIQYF. In DNA form, the CDR3 reads TGTGCCAGCAATTTAAATACAGATCTAGCCAAAAACATTCAGTACTTC. Looking up the rest from reference TRBV2 and TRBJ2-4 gives the full variable domain: EPEVTQTPSHQVTQMGQEVILRCVPISNHLYFYWYRQILGQKVEFLVSFYNNEISEKSEIFDDQFSVERPDGSNFTLKIRSTKLEDSAMYFCASNLNTDLAKNIQYFGAGTRLSVL.

The J gene is TRBJ1-1, the V gene TRBV10-3; perhaps TRBD1 as D (6 bases). Trimming took off 7 bases at V and 0 bases at J, with 12 bases between the two ends. CDR3 size: 14 residues. The germline gives CDR1 ENHRY, CDR2 SYGVKD. CDR3 in amino acids: CAITRTALNTEAFF. DNA for the CDR3: TGTGCCATCACAAGGACAGCATTGAACACTGAAGCTTTCTTT.